A selection of T cell receptor beta chains follows, all from one sample in a study of a mutant IDH1 vaccine in newly diagnosed glioma. The method was immunoSEQ multiplex PCR; TCRdb's version includes in-frame clones alone and lacks a portion of them. The table lists fewer than 50,000 clones, roughly 90% of them singletons. The material was PBMCs, obtained from a glioma patient treated with radiotherapy, temozolomide or both. These receptors were obtained from a young man with glioma. The CDR3 runs from the conserved cysteine through the conserved F or W. D genes are given only for firm matches.

j_call v_call d_call cdr3_aa
TRBJ1-3 TRBV20-1 . CSQTRGNTIYF
TRBJ1-1 TRBV6-6 . CASSYSGVVTEAFF
TRBJ1-1 TRBV18 TRBD1 CASSPTLDRANTEAFF
TRBJ1-5 TRBV27 TRBD1 CASCARQGYQPQHF
TRBJ1-1 TRBV9 . CASSVGGQVNTEAFF
TRBJ2-5 TRBV15 . CATSRGALTLKETQYF
TRBJ2-5 TRBV5-5 . CASSLMGSPQETQYF
TRBJ2-7 TRBV7-2 TRBD2 CASSPRPLLAVGGEQYF
TRBJ2-7 TRBV4-1 . CASSPADTTSYEQYF
TRBJ1-2 TRBV29-1 TRBD1 CSVEDLMDRGANGYTF
TRBJ1-2 TRBV9 TRBD1 CASSRGQGTPNYGYTF
TRBJ2-1 TRBV4-3 . CASSQDNYNEQFF
TRBJ1-6 TRBV11-2 . CASSLEGGGANSPLHF
TRBJ1-1 TRBV4-3 TRBD1 CASSLGQGNTEAFF
TRBJ2-7 TRBV30 . CAWSVGEQYF
TRBJ2-3 TRBV4-3 . CASSQDRWSRGTTDTQYF
TRBJ2-7 TRBV6-6 . CASSYSTGNSYEQYF
TRBJ1-1 TRBV19 . CASSRGGRLNTEAFF
TRBJ1-2 TRBV7-2 . CASSLAGGNYGYTF
TRBJ2-7 TRBV7-6 . CASSFGAEQYF
TRBJ2-7 TRBV28 . CASSFRIEQQYF
TRBJ1-1 TRBV30 . CAWKVHPNTEAFF
TRBJ1-2 TRBV19 . CASSMGTDYGYTF
TRBJ1-2 TRBV10-3 . CAISESDEESFYGYTF
TRBJ2-7 TRBV2 . CASRSGPAYEQYF
TRBJ1-2 TRBV2 . CASSAGPSEARTYGYTF
TRBJ1-6 TRBV10-3 TRBD1 CAISGTGGNSPLHF
TRBJ2-2 TRBV9 . CASSVVDTGELFF
TRBJ2-1 TRBV5-4 TRBD2 CASSRATSGYNEQFF
TRBJ2-3 TRBV29-1 TRBD2 CSVGSGGTDTQYF
TRBJ1-5 TRBV10-3 . CAISDTVEGENQPQHF
TRBJ1-2 TRBV4-1 . CASSPGTSLRGYTF
TRBJ1-2 TRBV7-9 . CASSLGGQLNYGYTF
TRBJ2-6 TRBV30 TRBD2 CAGTRGSGANVLTF
TRBJ2-4 TRBV30 . CAWSGQAKNIQYF
TRBJ2-7 TRBV7-2 . CASSLVLVDVQYF
TRBJ1-5 TRBV7-6 TRBD1 CASSLRTGDLAQHF
TRBJ2-3 TRBV9 . CASSPAATTDTQYF
TRBJ2-5 TRBV19 . CASSRSVQETQYF
TRBJ1-5 TRBV19 . CASSIRGGSFQPQHF
TRBJ1-2 TRBV19 . CASTPGDRSKGYTF
TRBJ1-5 TRBV6-1 . CASSEGIRGAWPQHF
TRBJ2-7 TRBV5-8 TRBD1 CASSLEGTGFALYF
TRBJ2-7 TRBV7-2 TRBD2 CASSTLAGGPYEQYF
TRBJ2-7 TRBV7-9 TRBD2 CASSLGREGQYEQYF
TRBJ1-5 TRBV25-1 . CASSPSQGLQPQHF
TRBJ1-1 TRBV19 TRBD1 CASSSTGVNTEAFF
TRBJ2-7 TRBV4-3 TRBD2 CASSQLSGRKYEQYF
TRBJ2-7 TRBV11-2 . CASSPRDIPSPNNYEQYF
TRBJ2-3 TRBV2 . CASSVQAPDTQYF
TRBJ2-6 TRBV6-6 TRBD2 CASSSRLAGANVLTF
TRBJ2-7 TRBV9 TRBD1 CASSVATGASYEQYF
TRBJ2-5 TRBV15 . CATSARGQETQYF
TRBJ1-2 TRBV25-1 TRBD1 CASRGGGRGYTF